Below are 17 T cell receptor beta chains sequenced from a single sample in a study of tumor-infiltrating lymphocytes in primary liver carcinoma. The authors made TCR beta cDNA from around 500 ng total RNA with a constant-region primer. Libraries of TCR beta came from three nested multiplex PCR rounds with slightly modified ARM-PCR. In the first two PCR rounds, TRBV1-TRBV30 forward primers were paired with a C-beta reverse primer, and each round lasted roughly 10 cycles. TCRdb reprocessed the multiplex PCR reads with MiXCR, giving one entry per CDR3 protein. The sample yields just over 300,000 distinct CDR3 sequences, about three fifths seen once. They got blood RNA out of unsorted whole blood and also pulled out germline DNA. Sequenced: peripheral blood. All receptors derive from a woman under 40 with primary liver carcinoma and hepatitis B virus infection.

Details on this clonotype: At one of its ends the junction is not consistent with the germline gene, which may arise from a read error. The rearrangement uses TRBV6-5 and TRBJ1-1; 8 bases agree with TRBD1. The germline CDR1 and CDR2 sequences are MNHEY and SVGAGI. The CDR3 contains 12 residues. The CDR3 nucleotides are TGTGCCGGCAGTGACAGGGGCCGGGAAGCTTTCTTT. It encodes CAGSDRGREAFF.

This clonotype was seen just once. With a much larger clone just one base away, this may be a read error. This rearrangement joins TRBV6-6 to TRBJ1-1, with 7 bases aligning to TRBD1. The CDR3 length is 14 residues. The germline CDR1 and CDR2 sequences are MNHNY and SVGAGI (reference sequence). Trimming cost V 2 bases and J 8 bases; bases outside gene matches: 8. Here the CDR3 DNA reads TGTGCCAGCAGTTACGGGACAGTCGGCTCGGAAGCTTTCTTT. It codes for CASSYGTVGSEAFF.

Many counts were recorded for this clonotype. CDR3 sequence: CASSQLKYNEQFF. The CDR3 nucleotides read TGTGCCAGCAGCCAGTTAAAATACAATGAGCAGTTCTTC. V and J are TRBV12-3 or TRBV12-4 and TRBJ2-1; no clear D. V was cut by 6 bases and J by 4 bases, with 10 bases left in between. This CDR3 has 13 residues.

This clonotype was seen many times. The rearrangement links TRBV4-2 to TRBJ2-3; D is ambiguous. CDR3 length equals 12 residues. Germline assignment: CDR1 LGHNA and CDR2 YNFKEQ. V was trimmed by 4 bases and J by 1 base, leaving 3 bases between them. CDR3 sequence: CASSRGTDTQYF. DNA of the CDR3: TGTGCCAGCAGCCGAGGCACAGATACGCAGTATTTT.

Only one count was recorded for this clonotype. The CDR3 does not close with the conserved phenylalanine or tryptophan, likely indicating a read error. The chain carries TRBV11-2 and TRBJ2-7; tentatively, D is TRBD1 or TRBD2 (6 bases each). Trimming took off 1 base at V and 4 bases at J, with 14 bases between the two ends. The length of the CDR3 is 15 residues. Germline CDR1 reads SGHAT; CDR2 reads FQNNGV. The CDR3 region has the DNA TGTGCCAGCAGCTTAGTGGGGATAGGGGGGTACGAGCAGTACTTA. This encodes CASSLVGIGGYEQYL.

This CDR3 is CASSLKARNEQFF. The CDR3 nucleotides are TGTGCCAGCAGCTTGAAAGCAAGGAATGAGCAGTTCTTC. The gene calls are TRBV5-5 and TRBJ2-1; D remains ambiguous. Trimming removed 1 base at V and 7 bases at J, with 9 bases between. The CDR3 extends over 13 amino acids. CDR1 SGHKS and CDR2 YYEKEE come from the germline V gene (reference sequence).

Note on this clonotype: The junction does not match germline at one end; this may be a read error. The V and J genes are TRBV28 and TRBJ2-2, with 7 bases that match TRBD1. The germline V gene encodes CDR1 MDHEN and CDR2 SYDVKM. The CDR3 runs 15 residues. Written as DNA, the CDR3 is TGTACCAGCAGTTTTCGACAGGGACACACCGGGGAGCTGTTTTTT. Translated, it gives CTSSFRQGHTGELFF.

This clonotype has ten or more counts. The V call is TRBV29-1, the J call TRBJ2-1; no clear D gene. The CDR3 is made up of 16 amino acids. Germline V gene data show CDR1 as SQVTM and CDR2 as ANQGSEA. Between the trimmed V and J ends, which lost 0 bases and 0 bases, there was a span of 12 bases. In DNA form, the CDR3 reads TGCAGCGTTGAAGATTCCCCTTGGAGCTCCTACAATGAGCAGTTCTTC. Amino acids: CSVEDSPWSSYNEQFF.

V and J are TRBV7-3 and TRBJ2-7; D not certain. The CDR3 is made up of 13 amino acids. V was trimmed by 2 bases and J by 5 bases, leaving 10 bases between them. Germline CDR1 is SGHTA and CDR2 is FQGTGA. The CDR3 region has the DNA TGTGCCAGCAGCTTATTCGTAGGGAACGAGCAGTACTTC. Its protein product is CASSLFVGNEQYF.

Note on this clonotype: It may be a read error: a sequence one base away is much more abundant. The rearrangement joins TRBV12-3 or TRBV12-4 to TRBJ2-7, with D hard to call. This CDR3 contains 12 residues. Trimming left V 6 bases short and J 3 bases short, with 9 bases between. The CDR3 spells CASSIGVYEQYF. CDR3 sequence (DNA): TGTGCCAGCAGCATAGGAGTCTACGAGCAGTACTTC.

The genes are TRBV5-6 and TRBJ2-3; maybe TRBD2 (6 bases). V lost 1 base, J lost 10 bases, and 22 bases lay in between. Germline CDR1 reads SGHDT; CDR2 reads YYEEEE. CDR3 length: 16 amino acids. CDR3 in amino acids: CASSLPSGVLSGSQYF. Here the CDR3 DNA reads TGTGCCAGCAGCTTGCCCTCGGGAGTGCTATCCGGTTCGCAGTATTTT. Full variable domain (remainder filled in from reference TRBV5-6 and TRBJ2-3): DAGVTQSPTHLIKTRGQQVTLRCSPKSGHDTVSWYQQALGQGPQFIFQYYEEEERQRGNFPDRFSGHQFPNYSSELNVNALLLGDSALYLCASSLPSGVLSGSQYFGPGTRLTVL.

The chain has TRBV6-5 and TRBJ1-1; D call uncertain. CDR1 is MNHEY and CDR2 is SVGAGI in the germline V gene. There are 15 residues in the CDR3. V was shortened by 7 bases and J by 0 bases, with 15 bases between the two germline ends. This CDR3 reads CASTRKRLMNTEAFF. The DNA of the CDR3 is TGTGCCAGCACCAGAAAACGGTTGATGAACACTGAAGCTTTCTTT.

As concerns this clonotype: A read error may be the cause here, since a much bigger clone is one base away. It is unclear where the CDR3 begins or ends on the DNA, so no DNA is shown, and the CDR3 is as TCRdb lists it. The chain employs TRBV29-1 and TRBJ2-7; the DNA was not used to check the table's D call, TRBD2. Germline values: CDR1 SQVTM, CDR2 ANQGSEA. The CDR3 numbers 14 amino acids, ends counted. The chain's CDR3 is CSVAQGSGSYERYF.

This clonotype was seen once. A read error may account for a junction end that differs from germline. V is TRBV4-3 and J is TRBJ2-1; the D is unclear. CDR1 LGHNA and CDR2 YSLEER come from the germline V gene. CDR3 length: 13 amino acids. CDR3 loop: CATSQNAYNEQFF. CDR3 bases: TGCGCCACCAGCCAAAATGCCTACAATGAGCAGTTCTTC.

On this clonotype: At one end the junction does not follow the germline gene, possibly because of a read error. J is TRBJ1-6 and V is TRBV6-1; D perhaps matches TRBD1 (5 bases). The CDR3 runs 16 residues. Germline CDR1 MNHNS, CDR2 SASEGT. This CDR3 reads CASSEGRASYNSPRHF. The CDR3 DNA follows: TGTGCCAGCAGTGAGGGCAGGGCTTCCTATAATTCACCCCGCCACTTT.

V gene TRBV28 combines with J gene TRBJ2-1; D gene uncertain. Looked up from germline, CDR1 is MDHEN and CDR2 is SYDVKM. Trimming took 0 bases from V and 0 from J, leaving 15 bases between them. The length of the CDR3 is 18 residues. The CDR3 DNA reads TGTGCCAGCAGTTTATGTCCCCTTTCGGCAAGCTCCTACAATGAGCAGTTCTTC. Amino acids: CASSLCPLSASSYNEQFF.

In its sample, this clonotype was seen a few times. V is TRBV12-3 or TRBV12-4 and J is TRBJ2-3, with 11 bases lining up with TRBD2. CDR3 length: 15 amino acids. Trimming removed 6 bases from V and 1 base from J; junction bases left unmatched: 3. The CDR3 sequence: CASSVLAGGTDTQYF. CDR3 nucleotide sequence: TGTGCCAGCAGCGTACTAGCGGGAGGCACAGATACGCAGTATTTT.